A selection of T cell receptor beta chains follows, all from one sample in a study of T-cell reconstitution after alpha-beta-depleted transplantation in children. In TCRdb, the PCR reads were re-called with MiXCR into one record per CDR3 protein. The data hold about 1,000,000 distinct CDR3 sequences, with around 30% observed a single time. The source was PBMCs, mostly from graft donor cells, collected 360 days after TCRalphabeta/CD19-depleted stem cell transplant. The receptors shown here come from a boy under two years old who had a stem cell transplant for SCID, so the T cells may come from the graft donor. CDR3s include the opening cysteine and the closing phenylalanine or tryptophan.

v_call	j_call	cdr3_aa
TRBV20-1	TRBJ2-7	CSASSLSGGAYEQYF
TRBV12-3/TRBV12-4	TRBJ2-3	CASMSHLRVWTDTQYF
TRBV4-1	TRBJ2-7	CASSRAEGTGIHEQYF
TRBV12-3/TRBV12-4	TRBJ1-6	CASSSQTGGGSPLHF
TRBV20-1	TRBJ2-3	CSARDRGGRADTQYF
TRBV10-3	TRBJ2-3	CAISEVQQGRKQYF
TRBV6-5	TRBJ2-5	CASSSLALAGGLIETQYF
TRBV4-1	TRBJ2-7	CASSQGGSGTYEQYF
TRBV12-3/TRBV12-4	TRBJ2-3	CASTQGASTDTQYF
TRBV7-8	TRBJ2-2	CASSFGWQGATGELFF
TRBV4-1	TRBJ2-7	CASSRGAGGSNEQYF
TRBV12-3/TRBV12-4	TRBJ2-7	CASSLTPYFGQVLSYEQYF
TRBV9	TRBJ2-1	CASSMPGTGLYNEQFF
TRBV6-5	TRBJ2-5	CASSYQGETQYF
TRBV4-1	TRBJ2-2	CASSQDGLAGRFTGELFF
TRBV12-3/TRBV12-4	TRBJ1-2	CASSWTLSPWGYTF
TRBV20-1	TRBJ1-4	CSAGPSGLATNEKLFF
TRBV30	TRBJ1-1	CAWRSGALEAFF
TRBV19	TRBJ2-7	CASSQQSRSSYEQYF
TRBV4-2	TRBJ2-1	CASSPTDEITAIPYNEQFF
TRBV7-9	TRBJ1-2	CASSIRGYGYTF
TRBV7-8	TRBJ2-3	CASSSEKSDTQYF
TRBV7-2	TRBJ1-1	CASSPRPGDTEAFF
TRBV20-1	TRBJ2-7	CSAGTGWGGEQYF
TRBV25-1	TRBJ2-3	CASSAKQGPTSPIIYTDTQYF
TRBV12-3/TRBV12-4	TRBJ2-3	CASSEGLAGGGDTQYF
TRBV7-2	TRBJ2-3	CASSFSGRGPGTQYF
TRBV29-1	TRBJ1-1	CSVEDLGAEAFF
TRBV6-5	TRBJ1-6	CASSYVTGHSSYNSPLHF
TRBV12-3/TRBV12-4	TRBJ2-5	CASSLVKAGGPLAQETQYF
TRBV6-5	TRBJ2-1	CAAGDRFF
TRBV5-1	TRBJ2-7	CASSWGTPRDEQYF
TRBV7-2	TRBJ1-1	CASSFPYGDTEAFF
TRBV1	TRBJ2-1	CTSKAGGQDEQFF
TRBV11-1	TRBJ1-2	CASSFSGDRGRSGYTF
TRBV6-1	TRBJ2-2	CASRQTSGGLGNTGELFF
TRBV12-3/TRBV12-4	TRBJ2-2	CASRRQGYTGELFF
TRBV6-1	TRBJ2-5	CASSPGTSSQETQYF
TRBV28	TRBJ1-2	CVVGGYGYTF
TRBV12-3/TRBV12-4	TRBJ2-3	CASSLDTGLDPYF
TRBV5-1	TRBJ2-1	CASSRTSGVVNEQFF
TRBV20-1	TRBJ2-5	CSAITTGGGETQYF
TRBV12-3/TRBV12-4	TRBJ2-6	CASSSGTGGSGANVLTF
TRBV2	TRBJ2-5	CASRDGRSGQETQYF
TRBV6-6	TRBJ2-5	CASRDGKLTQYF
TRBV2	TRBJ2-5	CASSDEGSNTQYF
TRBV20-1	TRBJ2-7	CSVSHRAQYEQYF
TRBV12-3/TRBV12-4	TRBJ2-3	CASSLADLGDTQYF
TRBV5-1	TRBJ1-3	CASSLVGRGNGNTIYF
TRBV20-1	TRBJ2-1	CSASDIEQFF
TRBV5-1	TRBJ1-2	CASSYQQGTNYGYTF
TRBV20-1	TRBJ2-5	CSASPWGLSLQETQYF
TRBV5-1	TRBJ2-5	CASRAVLSGETQYF
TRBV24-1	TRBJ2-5	CATSPGGGTQYF